The clone carrying this TCR beta chain appeared a few times. Antigen specificity is unknown. The length of the CDR3 is 16 residues. Germline assignment: CDR1 MGHRA and CDR2 YSYEKL. V shed 0 bases and J shed 0 bases, with 12 bases lying between them. This entry is derived from a study of esophageal squamous cell carcinoma under preoperative chemotherapy. TCRdb re-called the PCR reads through MiXCR, storing one row per CDR3 protein. This table has 30,000 to 35,000 distinct CDR3 sequences, around 50% appearing once. Study results and caveats: Abundant clones tended to shrink rather than expand after paclitaxel-nedaplatin.

Time point noted: after preoperative PTX-NDP chemotherapy. Paclitaxel-nedaplatin chemotherapy was given to patients ahead of their surgery. This specimen was collected from a patient given preoperative chemotherapy. The TCR sequence derives from a human donor with esophageal squamous cell carcinoma. The donor label of this sample is uncertain. The chain uses TRBV4-1 and TRBJ2-7; no definite D call. CDR3 in amino acids: CASSQDPRGYSYEQYF. The CDR3 DNA sequence: TGCGCCAGCAGCCAAGACCCCCGCGGATACTCCTACGAGCAGTACTTC.